The 5 T cell receptor beta chains given below trace back to one sample, sequenced in a study of CD8+CD57+ T cells in acquired aplastic anemia. Only patients with CD8+CD57+ cell expansion on flow cytometry were chosen for sequencing. TCR beta VDJ and CDR3 were profiled, and genomic DNA was the template. TCRdb itself ran the reads through MiXCR, one entry per CDR3 protein. The sample contains some 200,000 distinct CDR3 sequences, over 40% of which appear only once. Sample: sorted CD4+, CD8+, or CD8+CD57+ T cells (not recorded which) from PBMCs. These receptors originate from a human donor with aplastic anemia.

The chain carries TRBV15 and TRBJ1-1; D perhaps matches TRBD1 (6 bases). The CDR3 length is 15 residues. Germline-derived CDR1 and CDR2 are LNHNV and YYDKDF (reference sequence). V dropped 1 base and J dropped 2 bases, with 11 bases sitting between them. In DNA form, the CDR3 reads TGTGCCACCAGCAGAGGGGTCAGGGGTAACACTGAAGCTTTCTTT. It yields the protein CATSRGVRGNTEAFF.

V gene TRBV10-3 combines with J gene TRBJ2-2, with TRBD1 matching over 10 bases. Germline values: CDR1 ENHRY, CDR2 SYGVKD. J lost 6 bases, V lost 8 bases, and 9 bases had no gene match. This CDR3 has 15 amino acids. CDR3 amino acids: CAIRDRGPLAGELFF. The CDR3 DNA reads TGTGCCATCCGAGACAGGGGGCCGTTAGCCGGGGAGCTGTTTTTT.

The chain employs TRBV7-8 and TRBJ2-1; either TRBD1 or TRBD2 may supply D (5 bases each). The germline V and J ends were trimmed by 6 bases and 8 bases, with 17 bases remaining between them. From germline, CDR1 is SGHVS and CDR2 FQNEAQ. The CDR3 spans 14 residues. DNA of the CDR3: TGTGCCAGCAGTGAATTTCCCAGGGACGATGAGCAGTTCTTC. Translation: CASSEFPRDDEQFF.

The genes are TRBV7-6 and TRBJ1-1; maybe TRBD1 (5 bases). With 5 bases removed from V and 3 bases from J, the gap between germline ends came to 7 bases. The germline CDR1 and CDR2 sequences are SGHVS and FNYEAQ. The length of the CDR3 is 12 residues. In nucleotides, the CDR3 is TGTGCCAGCAGCACCAGGGACACTGAAGCTTTCTTT. This gives the protein CASSTRDTEAFF.

The genes are TRBV7-2 and TRBJ2-7; D is possibly TRBD2 (5 bases). Germline loops: CDR1 SGHTA, CDR2 FQGNSA. The CDR3 is made up of 12 amino acids. The V end was cut by 6 bases, the J end by 6 bases, with 12 bases between. CDR3 loop: CASSPLGSEQYF. The CDR3 region has the DNA TGTGCCAGCAGTCCTCTAGGGAGCGAGCAGTACTTC.